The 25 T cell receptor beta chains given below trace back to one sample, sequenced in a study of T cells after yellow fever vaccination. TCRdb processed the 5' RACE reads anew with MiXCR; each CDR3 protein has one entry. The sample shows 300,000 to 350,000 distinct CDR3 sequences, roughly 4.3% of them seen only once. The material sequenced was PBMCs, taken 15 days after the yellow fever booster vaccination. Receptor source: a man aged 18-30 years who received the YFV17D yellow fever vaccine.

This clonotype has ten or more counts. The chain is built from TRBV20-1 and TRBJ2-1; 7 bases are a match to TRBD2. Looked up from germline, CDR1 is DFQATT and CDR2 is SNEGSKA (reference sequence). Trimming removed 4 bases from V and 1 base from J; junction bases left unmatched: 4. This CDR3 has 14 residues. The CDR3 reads CSAILADSYNEQFF. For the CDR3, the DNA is TGCAGTGCTATTCTAGCGGATTCCTACAATGAGCAGTTCTTC.

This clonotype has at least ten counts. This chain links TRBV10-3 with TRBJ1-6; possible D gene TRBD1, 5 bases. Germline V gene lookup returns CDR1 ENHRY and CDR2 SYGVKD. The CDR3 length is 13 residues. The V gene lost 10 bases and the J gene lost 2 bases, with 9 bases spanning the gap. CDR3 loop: CATRGAYNSPLHF. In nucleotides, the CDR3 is TGTGCCACCAGAGGGGCCTATAATTCACCCCTCCACTTT.

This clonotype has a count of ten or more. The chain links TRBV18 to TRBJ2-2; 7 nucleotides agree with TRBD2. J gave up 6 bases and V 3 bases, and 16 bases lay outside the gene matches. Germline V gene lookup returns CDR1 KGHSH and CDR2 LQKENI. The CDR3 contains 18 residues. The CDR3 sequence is CASSPTGGTYLFAGELFF. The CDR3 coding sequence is TGTGCCAGCTCACCCACCGGGGGGACGTACCTCTTCGCCGGGGAGCTGTTTTTT.

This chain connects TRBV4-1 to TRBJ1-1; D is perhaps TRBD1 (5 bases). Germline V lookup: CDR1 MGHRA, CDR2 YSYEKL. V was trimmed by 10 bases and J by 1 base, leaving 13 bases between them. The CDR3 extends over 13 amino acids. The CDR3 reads CATRTGSNTEAFF. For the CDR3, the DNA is TGCGCCACCAGAACAGGATCGAACACTGAAGCTTTCTTT.

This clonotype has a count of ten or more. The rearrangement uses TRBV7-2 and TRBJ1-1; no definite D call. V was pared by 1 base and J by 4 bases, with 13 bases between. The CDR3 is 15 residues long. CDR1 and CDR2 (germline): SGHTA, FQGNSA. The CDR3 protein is CASSLEPGRGTEAFF. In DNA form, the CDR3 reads TGTGCCAGCAGCTTAGAACCGGGCCGGGGCACTGAAGCTTTCTTT.

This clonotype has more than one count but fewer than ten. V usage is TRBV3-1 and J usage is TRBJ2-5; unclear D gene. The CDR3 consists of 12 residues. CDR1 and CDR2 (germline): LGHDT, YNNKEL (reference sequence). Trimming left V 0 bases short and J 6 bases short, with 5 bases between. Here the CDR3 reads CASSQDLKTQYF. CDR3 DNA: TGTGCCAGCAGCCAAGATCTCAAGACCCAGTACTTC.

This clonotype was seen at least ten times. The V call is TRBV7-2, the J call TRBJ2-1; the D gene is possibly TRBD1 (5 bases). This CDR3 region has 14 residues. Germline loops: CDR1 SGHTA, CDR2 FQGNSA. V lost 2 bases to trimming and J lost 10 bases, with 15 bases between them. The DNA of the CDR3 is TGTGCCAGCAGCTTACCCAGAGCAGGGTGGGAGCAGTTCTTC. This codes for CASSLPRAGWEQFF.

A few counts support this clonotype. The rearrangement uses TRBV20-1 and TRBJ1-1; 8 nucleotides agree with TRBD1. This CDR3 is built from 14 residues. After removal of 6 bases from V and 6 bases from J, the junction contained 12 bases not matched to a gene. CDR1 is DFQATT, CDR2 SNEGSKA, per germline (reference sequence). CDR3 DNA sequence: TGCAGTGCGACTTACCGTCAGGGGGCAGCTGAAGCTTTCTTT. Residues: CSATYRQGAAEAFF.

The CDR3 region has the DNA TGTGCCAGCTCTCCGGGGGAAATGAACACTGAAGCTTTCTTT. Protein product: CASSPGEMNTEAFF. This chain joins TRBV18 and TRBJ1-1; TRBD1 might be the D (5 bases). V lost 6 bases and J 0 bases, leaving 11 bases between the germline ends. Germline values: CDR1 KGHSH, CDR2 LQKENI. The CDR3 runs 14 residues.

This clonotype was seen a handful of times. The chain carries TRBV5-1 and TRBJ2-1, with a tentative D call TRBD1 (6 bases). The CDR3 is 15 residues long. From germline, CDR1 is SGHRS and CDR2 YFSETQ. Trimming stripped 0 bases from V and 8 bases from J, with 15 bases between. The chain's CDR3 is CASSLDGGPWDEQFF. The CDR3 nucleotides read TGCGCCAGCAGCTTGGATGGGGGCCCCTGGGATGAGCAGTTCTTC.

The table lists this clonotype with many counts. CDR3 in amino acids: CASSSTDNEKLFF. CDR3 in DNA: TGTGCCAGCAGCTCGACAGATAATGAAAAACTGTTTTTT. The chain employs TRBV13 and TRBJ1-4; TRBD1 is a possible D gene (5 bases). The CDR3 runs to 13 residues. CDR1 is PRHDT, CDR2 FYEKMQ, per germline (reference sequence). Trimming removed 4 bases from V and 4 bases from J, with 7 bases in between.

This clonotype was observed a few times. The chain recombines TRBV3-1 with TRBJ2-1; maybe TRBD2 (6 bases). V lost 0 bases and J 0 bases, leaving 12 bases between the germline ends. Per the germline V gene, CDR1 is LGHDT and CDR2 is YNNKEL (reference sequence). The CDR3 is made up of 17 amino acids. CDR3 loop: CASSQDLSGDSYNEQFF. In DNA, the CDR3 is TGTGCCAGCAGCCAAGATCTTAGCGGTGACTCCTACAATGAGCAGTTCTTC.

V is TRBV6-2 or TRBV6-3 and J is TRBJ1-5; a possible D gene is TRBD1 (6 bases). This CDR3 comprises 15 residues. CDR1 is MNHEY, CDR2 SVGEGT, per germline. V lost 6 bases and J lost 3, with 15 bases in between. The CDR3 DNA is TGTGCCAGCAGCCCGCAGGGGAGGGACAATCAGCCCCAGCATTTT. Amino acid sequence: CASSPQGRDNQPQHF.

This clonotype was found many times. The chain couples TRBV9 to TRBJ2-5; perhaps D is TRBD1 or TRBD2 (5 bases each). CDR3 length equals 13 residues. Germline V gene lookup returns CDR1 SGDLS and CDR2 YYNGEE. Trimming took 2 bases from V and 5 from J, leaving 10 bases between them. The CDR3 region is CASSVGRTETQYF. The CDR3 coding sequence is TGTGCCAGCAGCGTGGGACGGACGGAGACCCAGTACTTC.

CDR3 sequence reads: CAQGQVSGANVLTF. CDR3 coding DNA: TGTGCCCAGGGACAGGTCTCTGGGGCCAACGTCCTGACTTTC. The chain links TRBV30 to TRBJ2-6; 8 positions agree with TRBD1. Looked up from germline, CDR1 is GTSNPN and CDR2 is SVGIG (reference sequence). This CDR3 spans 14 amino acids. The ends lost 8 bases at V and 0 bases at J; junction bases unmatched: 3.

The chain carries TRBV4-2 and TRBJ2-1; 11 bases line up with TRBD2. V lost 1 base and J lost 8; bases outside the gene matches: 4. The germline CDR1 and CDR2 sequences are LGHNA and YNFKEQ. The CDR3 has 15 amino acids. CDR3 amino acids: CASSQGLAGSHEQFF. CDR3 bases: TGTGCCAGCAGCCAAGGACTAGCGGGGAGCCATGAGCAGTTCTTC.

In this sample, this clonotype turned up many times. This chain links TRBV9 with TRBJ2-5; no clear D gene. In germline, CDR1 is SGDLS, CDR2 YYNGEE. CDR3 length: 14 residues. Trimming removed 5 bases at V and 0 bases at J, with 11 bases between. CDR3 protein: CASSSGLYQETQYF. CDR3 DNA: TGTGCCAGCAGTTCCGGGCTGTACCAAGAGACCCAGTACTTC.

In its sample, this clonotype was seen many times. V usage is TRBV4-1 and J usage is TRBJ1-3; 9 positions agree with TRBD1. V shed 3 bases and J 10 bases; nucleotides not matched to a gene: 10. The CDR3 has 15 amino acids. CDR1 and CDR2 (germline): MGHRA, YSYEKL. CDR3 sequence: CASSHYRDRERTIYF. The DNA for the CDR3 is TGCGCCAGCAGCCACTACCGGGACAGGGAGCGAACCATATATTTT.

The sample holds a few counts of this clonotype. CDR3 DNA: TGTGCCATCAGTGAGTCGCGGGAGTCTAACTATGGCTACACCTTC. Its protein is CAISESRESNYGYTF. The J gene is TRBJ1-2, the V gene TRBV10-3; D unclear. Germline V gene lookup returns CDR1 ENHRY and CDR2 SYGVKD. The CDR3 length is 15 residues. V lost 0 bases and J lost 0, with 8 bases in between.

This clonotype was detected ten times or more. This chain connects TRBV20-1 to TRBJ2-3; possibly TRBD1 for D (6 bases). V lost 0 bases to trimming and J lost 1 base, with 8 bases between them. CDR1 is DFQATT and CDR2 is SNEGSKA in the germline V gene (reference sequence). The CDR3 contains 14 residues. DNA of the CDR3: TGCAGTGCTAGAGATCACAGGGGCACAGATACGCAGTATTTT. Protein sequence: CSARDHRGTDTQYF.

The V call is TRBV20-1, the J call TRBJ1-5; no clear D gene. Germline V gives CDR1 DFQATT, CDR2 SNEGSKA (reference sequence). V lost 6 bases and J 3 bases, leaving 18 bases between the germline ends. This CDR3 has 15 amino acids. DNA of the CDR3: TGCAGTGCCTTCCCCTCCTCGGACCTCAATCAGCCCCAGCATTTT. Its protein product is CSAFPSSDLNQPQHF.

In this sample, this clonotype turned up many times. In DNA form, the CDR3 reads TGCGCCAGCAGCTTACCACGACTAGCGGGGGGGTACAATGAGCAGTTCTTC. As protein: CASSLPRLAGGYNEQFF. The chain combines TRBV5-1 with TRBJ2-1, with 14 bases matching TRBD2. This CDR3 is 17 amino acids long. Germline-derived CDR1 and CDR2 are SGHRS and YFSETQ. V lost 2 bases to trimming and J lost 4 bases; unmatched junction nucleotides: 5.

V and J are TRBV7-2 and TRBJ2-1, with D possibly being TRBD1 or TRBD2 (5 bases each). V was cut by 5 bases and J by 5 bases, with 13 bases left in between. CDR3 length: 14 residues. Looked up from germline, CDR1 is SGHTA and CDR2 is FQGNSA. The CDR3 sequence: CASSKMGPDNEQFF. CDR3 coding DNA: TGTGCCAGCAGCAAGATGGGACCGGACAATGAGCAGTTCTTC.

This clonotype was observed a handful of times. CDR3 nucleotide sequence: TGTGCCAGCAGCCAAGATGGGGGCGCGACCCAGTACTTC. Translating it yields CASSQDGGATQYF. V is TRBV7-2 and J is TRBJ2-5; a weak D match, TRBD1 (6 bases). The CDR3 is made up of 13 amino acids. Germline V CDR1 and CDR2: SGHTA, FQGNSA. V lost 5 bases and J 7 bases, leaving 14 bases between the germline ends. The entire variable domain, with the rest obtained from reference TRBV7-2 and TRBJ2-5, is as follows: GAGVSQSPSNKVTEKGKDVELRCDPISGHTALYWYRQSLGQGLEFLIYFQGNSAPDKSGLPSDRFSAERTGGSVSTLTIQRTQQEDSAVYLCASSQDGGATQYFGPGTRLLVL.

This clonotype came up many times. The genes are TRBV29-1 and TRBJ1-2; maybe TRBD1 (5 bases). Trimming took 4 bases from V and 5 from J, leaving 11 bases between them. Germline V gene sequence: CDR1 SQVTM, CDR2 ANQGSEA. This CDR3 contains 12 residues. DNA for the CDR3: TGCAGCGTTGGGGGGGGAGGTTATGGCTACACCTTC. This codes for CSVGGGGYGYTF.